The source of this TCR beta chain is a study of shared T cell receptors in the human thymus. The assay was immunoSEQ multiplex PCR, and TCRdb's table has in-frame clones only and misses some. The sample yields approximately 490,000 clones, around 82% seen once. The V and J ends lost 6 bases and 2 bases, in that order; junction bases with no gene match: 12. This CDR3 has 17 residues. Germline V gene lookup returns CDR1 ENHRY and CDR2 SYGVKD. This same sample was also part of a study on human thymus T cells.

The sample was thymocytes. The rearrangement uses TRBV10-3 and TRBJ2-1, with 8 bases matching TRBD2. The source is a boy less than two years old with a congenital heart defect. CDR3 region: CAIRPSSGWPPYNEQFF. The CDR3 nucleotides are TGTGCCATCAGGCCGTCTAGCGGGTGGCCCCCCTACAATGAGCAGTTCTTC.